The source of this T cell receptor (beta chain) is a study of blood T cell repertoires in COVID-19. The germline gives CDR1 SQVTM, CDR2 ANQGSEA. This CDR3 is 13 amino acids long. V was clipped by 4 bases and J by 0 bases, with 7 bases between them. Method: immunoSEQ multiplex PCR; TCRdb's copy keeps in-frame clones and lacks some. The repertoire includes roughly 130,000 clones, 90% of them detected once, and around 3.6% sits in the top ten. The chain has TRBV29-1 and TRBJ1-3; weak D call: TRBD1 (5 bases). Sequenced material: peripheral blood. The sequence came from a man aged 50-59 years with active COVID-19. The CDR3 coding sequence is TGCAGCGTTGCAGGGAACTCTGGAAACACCATATATTTT. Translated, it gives CSVAGNSGNTIYF.